This T cell receptor (beta chain) was captured in a study of early T cells in non-severe SARS-CoV-2 infection. Points from the study as a whole: The study's VDJdb matching favored anti-spike CD8 responses and missed private and CD4 specificities.

Germline CDR1 is LGHNA and CDR2 is YNFKEQ. The CDR3 totals 15 residues. Trimming cost V 0 bases and J 4 bases; bases outside gene matches: 3. This clonotype was observed a handful of times. Its antigen is undetermined. TCRdb re-analysed the 5' RACE reads in MiXCR, keeping a single row per CDR3 protein. In the table there are under 85,000 distinct CDR3 sequences, less than 5.5% of which are singletons. The sample in question was whole blood, obtained at baseline. The source is an adult who was a healthcare worker with PCR-confirmed SARS-CoV-2 infection or an uninfected control (not recorded which). The rearrangement joins TRBV4-2 to TRBJ1-3; the match to TRBD1 covers 7 bases. The CDR3 here is CASSQDSGQGNTIYF. The CDR3 DNA is TGTGCCAGCAGCCAAGATTCGGGACAGGGAAACACCATATATTTT.